These T cell receptor beta chains were read from a single sample in a study of CD8 T cells in Susac syndrome. MiXCR was run by TCRdb on the immunoSEQ multiplex PCR reads, yielding one entry per CDR3 protein. The table records 120,000 to 150,000 distinct CDR3 sequences, approximately 94% of them present only once. The specimen sequenced was CD4+ T cells from PBMCs. The receptors come from a human donor in good health. The CDR3 runs from the conserved cysteine through the conserved F or W. The order of the fields is D gene, J gene, clone size, V gene, CDR3 protein, CDR3 DNA. D genes are given only for firm matches. Rows may omit the clone size; those that give it use once, few, many or a size class.

D: TRBD1
J: TRBJ2-5
size: .
V: TRBV28
CDR3: CASSTRDRGWGTQYF
DNA: TGTGCCAGCAGTACCCGGGACAGGGGATGGGGGACCCAGTACTTC

D: .
J: TRBJ2-1
size: .
V: TRBV20-1
CDR3: CSARTGVGNEQFF
DNA: TGCAGTGCTAGGACAGGAGTTGGGAATGAGCAGTTCTTC

D: TRBD2
J: TRBJ2-2
size: .
V: TRBV9
CDR3: CASSRVAGVTGELFF
DNA: TGTGCCAGCTCCCGGGTAGCGGGAGTTACCGGGGAGCTGTTTTTT

D: .
J: TRBJ2-7
size: once
V: TRBV27
CDR3: CASRGPGEQYF
DNA: TGTGCCAGCAGGGGGCCAGGCGAGCAGTACTTC

D: TRBD1
J: TRBJ2-7
size: once
V: TRBV28
CDR3: CASSPGDRVREQYF
DNA: TGTGCCAGCAGCCCCGGGGACAGGGTGCGAGAGCAGTACTTC

D: .
J: TRBJ2-5
size: .
V: TRBV29-1
CDR3: CSVEGPQTSPETHHF
DNA: TGCAGCGTTGAAGGCCCTCAGACTAGTCCAGAGACCCATCACTTC

D: .
J: TRBJ2-7
size: .
V: TRBV2
CDR3: CASRGQGSSYEQYF
DNA: TGTGCCAGCAGGGGTCAGGGGAGCTCCTACGAGCAGTACTTC

D: TRBD2
J: TRBJ2-1
size: .
V: TRBV6-2/TRBV6-3
CDR3: CASSLAGGEQFF
DNA: TGTGCCAGCAGTTTAGCGGGCGGTGAGCAGTTCTTC

D: .
J: TRBJ2-1
size: .
V: TRBV19
CDR3: CASSILGGTTNEQFF
DNA: TGTGCCAGTAGTATATTGGGGGGCACGACGAATGAGCAGTTCTTC

D: .
J: TRBJ1-1
size: .
V: TRBV15
CDR3: CATSRHRAPGDNTEAFF
DNA: TGTGCCACCAGCAGACACCGGGCCCCAGGGGATAACACTGAAGCTTTCTTT

D: TRBD1
J: TRBJ2-1
size: .
V: TRBV25-1
CDR3: CASSGTGGYNEQFF
DNA: TGTGCCAGCAGTGGCACAGGGGGCTACAATGAGCAGTTCTTC

D: .
J: TRBJ1-1
size: .
V: TRBV5-4
CDR3: CASSHPRQNMNTEAFF
DNA: TGTGCCAGCAGCCACCCGAGACAGAACATGAACACTGAAGCTTTCTTT

D: TRBD1
J: TRBJ2-7
size: .
V: TRBV29-1
CDR3: CSVVHRGFEQYF
DNA: TGCAGCGTTGTGCACAGGGGGTTCGAGCAGTACTTC

D: .
J: TRBJ2-7
size: .
V: TRBV9
CDR3: CASSNKVTTLAGEQYF
DNA: TGTGCCAGCAGCAATAAGGTAACGACACTGGCGGGGGAGCAGTACTTC

D: TRBD1
J: TRBJ1-5
size: .
V: TRBV27
CDR3: CASSLSDRGHQPQHF
DNA: TGTGCCAGCAGTTTATCGGACAGGGGGCATCAGCCCCAGCATTTT

D: .
J: TRBJ1-1
size: .
V: TRBV12-3/TRBV12-4
CDR3: CASSPRVSLAEAFF
DNA: TGTGCCAGCAGTCCCCGGGTGAGTCTCGCTGAAGCTTTCTTT

D: .
J: TRBJ2-7
size: .
V: TRBV10-3
CDR3: CAISETNGDEQYF
DNA: TGTGCCATCAGTGAAACTAATGGGGACGAGCAGTACTTC

D: .
J: TRBJ2-7
size: .
V: TRBV7-8
CDR3: CASTPLAGPSYEQYF
DNA: TGTGCCAGCACGCCCTTGGCGGGGCCCTCCTACGAGCAGTACTTC

D: .
J: TRBJ2-2
size: once
V: TRBV19
CDR3: CASRDVTGELFF
DNA: TGTGCCAGTAGGGACGTGACCGGGGAGCTGTTTTTT

D: .
J: TRBJ2-3
size: .
V: TRBV19
CDR3: CASLVAAASTDTQYF
DNA: TGTGCCAGTCTCGTGGCGGCCGCTAGCACAGATACGCAGTATTTT

D: TRBD1
J: TRBJ1-5
size: .
V: TRBV7-6
CDR3: CASSLGTGEQPQHF
DNA: TGTGCCAGCAGCTTAGGGACAGGGGAACAGCCCCAGCATTTT

D: .
J: TRBJ1-4
size: .
V: TRBV27
CDR3: CASSLLGLGEKLFF
DNA: TGTGCCAGCAGTTTATTAGGGCTTGGAGAAAAACTGTTTTTT

D: TRBD2
J: TRBJ2-1
size: once
V: TRBV5-4
CDR3: CASSLAIAGGRGSYNEQFF
DNA: TGTGCCAGCAGCTTGGCGATAGCGGGAGGGAGGGGCTCCTACAATGAGCAGTTCTTC

D: .
J: TRBJ1-1
size: .
V: TRBV9
CDR3: CASSVSANTEAFF
DNA: TGTGCCAGCAGCGTTTCGGCCAACACTGAAGCTTTCTTT

D: TRBD1
J: TRBJ2-2
size: .
V: TRBV18
CDR3: CASSPNWDRATGELFF
DNA: TGTGCCAGCTCACCAAACTGGGACAGGGCGACCGGGGAGCTGTTTTTT

D: .
J: TRBJ2-5
size: .
V: TRBV15
CDR3: CATSRLTAQETQYF
DNA: TGTGCCACCAGCAGATTAACAGCCCAAGAGACCCAGTACTTC

D: .
J: TRBJ2-5
size: .
V: TRBV7-6
CDR3: CASSLGLGVNQETQYF
DNA: TGTGCCAGCAGCTTAGGGTTAGGGGTTAACCAAGAGACCCAGTACTTC